This T cell receptor (beta chain) was recovered during a study of early T cells in non-severe SARS-CoV-2 infection. This clonotype showed up many times. Attachment of unique molecular identifiers to individual cDNA molecules was performed. TCRdb re-analysed the 5' RACE reads in MiXCR, keeping a single row per CDR3 protein. Of 45,000 to 60,000 distinct CDR3 sequences listed, roughly 7.7% were seen once; the top ten hold 3% to 4%. The CDR3 is made up of 15 amino acids. From germline, CDR1 is SGHVS and CDR2 FNYEAQ. The junction had 6 bases not matched to a gene; V was cut back by 1 base and J by 8 bases.

The sequence derives from an adult who was a healthcare worker with PCR-confirmed SARS-CoV-2 infection or an uninfected control (not recorded which). What was sequenced was whole blood. V gene TRBV7-6 combines with J gene TRBJ2-1, with 9 bases identical to TRBD2. The CDR3 bases are TGTGCCAGCAGCTTAGTCAGCGGGAGGTCGCATGAGCAGTTCTTC. Its protein product is CASSLVSGRSHEQFF. Combining the CDR3 with reference TRBV7-6 and TRBJ2-1 gives the whole variable domain GAGVSQSPRYKVTKRGQDVALRCDPISGHVSLYWYRQALGQGPEFLTYFNYEAQQDKSGLPNDRFSAERPEGSISTLTIQRTEQRDSAMYRCASSLVSGRSHEQFFGPGTRLTVL.